Listed below are T cell receptor beta chains from one sample, sequenced in a study of a mutant IDH1 vaccine in newly diagnosed glioma. Clones were sequenced by immunoSEQ multiplex PCR, and TCRdb holds only the in-frame ones, with some missing. The sample lists approximately 36,000 clones; around nine tenths were seen once. The starting material was PBMCs, obtained from a glioma patient treated with radiotherapy, temozolomide or both. The receptor set was obtained from a man between 18 and 35 years old with glioma. The CDR3 runs from the conserved cysteine through the conserved F or W. Each record gives: D gene, clone size, V gene, J gene, CDR3 protein, CDR3 DNA. D genes are given only for firm matches. Clone size appears in some rows only: once, few, many, or a class for an expanded clone.

NA	once	TRBV27	TRBJ1-1	CASSFGTSNTEAFF	TGTGCCAGCAGTTTCGGGACATCTAACACTGAAGCTTTCTTT
TRBD1	NA	TRBV25-1	TRBJ1-4	CASSASGGNEKLFF	TGTGCCAGCAGTGCCTCAGGGGGTAATGAAAAACTGTTTTTT
TRBD1	NA	TRBV28	TRBJ2-7	CASSIDRASSYEQYF	TGTGCCAGCAGCATCGACAGGGCCTCCTCCTACGAGCAGTACTTC
NA	NA	TRBV14	TRBJ2-5	CASSQGMVRTSETQYF	TGTGCCAGCAGCCAAGGGATGGTCAGGACTTCGGAGACCCAGTACTTC
TRBD1	NA	TRBV14	TRBJ2-2	CASSRNRGGANTGELFF	TGTGCCAGCAGCCGTAACAGGGGTGGGGCGAACACCGGGGAGCTGTTTTTT
TRBD1	NA	TRBV5-1	TRBJ2-2	CASNRGQENTGELFF	TGCGCCAGCAACCGGGGACAGGAAAACACCGGGGAGCTGTTTTTT
TRBD2	NA	TRBV4-3	TRBJ2-6	CASSQEPAGGSGANVLTF	TGCGCCAGCAGCCAAGAGCCAGCGGGAGGGTCTGGGGCCAACGTCCTGACTTTC
NA	NA	TRBV29-1	TRBJ2-1	CSVLKAGYNEQFF	TGCAGCGTTTTAAAAGCAGGGTACAATGAGCAGTTCTTC
NA	NA	TRBV30	TRBJ1-1	CAWRASKNTEAFF	TGTGCCTGGAGAGCCTCTAAGAACACTGAAGCTTTCTTT
NA	NA	TRBV29-1	TRBJ2-7	CSVVGRHQDEQYF	TGCAGCGTTGTGGGCAGGCATCAGGACGAGCAGTACTTC
TRBD1	NA	TRBV6-6	TRBJ2-7	CASRSGTGGQYF	TGTGCCAGCAGGTCTGGGACAGGGGGACAGTACTTC
NA	NA	TRBV18	TRBJ1-1	CASSPGDLGTEAFF	TGTGCCAGCTCACCAGGGGACTTGGGGACTGAAGCTTTCTTT